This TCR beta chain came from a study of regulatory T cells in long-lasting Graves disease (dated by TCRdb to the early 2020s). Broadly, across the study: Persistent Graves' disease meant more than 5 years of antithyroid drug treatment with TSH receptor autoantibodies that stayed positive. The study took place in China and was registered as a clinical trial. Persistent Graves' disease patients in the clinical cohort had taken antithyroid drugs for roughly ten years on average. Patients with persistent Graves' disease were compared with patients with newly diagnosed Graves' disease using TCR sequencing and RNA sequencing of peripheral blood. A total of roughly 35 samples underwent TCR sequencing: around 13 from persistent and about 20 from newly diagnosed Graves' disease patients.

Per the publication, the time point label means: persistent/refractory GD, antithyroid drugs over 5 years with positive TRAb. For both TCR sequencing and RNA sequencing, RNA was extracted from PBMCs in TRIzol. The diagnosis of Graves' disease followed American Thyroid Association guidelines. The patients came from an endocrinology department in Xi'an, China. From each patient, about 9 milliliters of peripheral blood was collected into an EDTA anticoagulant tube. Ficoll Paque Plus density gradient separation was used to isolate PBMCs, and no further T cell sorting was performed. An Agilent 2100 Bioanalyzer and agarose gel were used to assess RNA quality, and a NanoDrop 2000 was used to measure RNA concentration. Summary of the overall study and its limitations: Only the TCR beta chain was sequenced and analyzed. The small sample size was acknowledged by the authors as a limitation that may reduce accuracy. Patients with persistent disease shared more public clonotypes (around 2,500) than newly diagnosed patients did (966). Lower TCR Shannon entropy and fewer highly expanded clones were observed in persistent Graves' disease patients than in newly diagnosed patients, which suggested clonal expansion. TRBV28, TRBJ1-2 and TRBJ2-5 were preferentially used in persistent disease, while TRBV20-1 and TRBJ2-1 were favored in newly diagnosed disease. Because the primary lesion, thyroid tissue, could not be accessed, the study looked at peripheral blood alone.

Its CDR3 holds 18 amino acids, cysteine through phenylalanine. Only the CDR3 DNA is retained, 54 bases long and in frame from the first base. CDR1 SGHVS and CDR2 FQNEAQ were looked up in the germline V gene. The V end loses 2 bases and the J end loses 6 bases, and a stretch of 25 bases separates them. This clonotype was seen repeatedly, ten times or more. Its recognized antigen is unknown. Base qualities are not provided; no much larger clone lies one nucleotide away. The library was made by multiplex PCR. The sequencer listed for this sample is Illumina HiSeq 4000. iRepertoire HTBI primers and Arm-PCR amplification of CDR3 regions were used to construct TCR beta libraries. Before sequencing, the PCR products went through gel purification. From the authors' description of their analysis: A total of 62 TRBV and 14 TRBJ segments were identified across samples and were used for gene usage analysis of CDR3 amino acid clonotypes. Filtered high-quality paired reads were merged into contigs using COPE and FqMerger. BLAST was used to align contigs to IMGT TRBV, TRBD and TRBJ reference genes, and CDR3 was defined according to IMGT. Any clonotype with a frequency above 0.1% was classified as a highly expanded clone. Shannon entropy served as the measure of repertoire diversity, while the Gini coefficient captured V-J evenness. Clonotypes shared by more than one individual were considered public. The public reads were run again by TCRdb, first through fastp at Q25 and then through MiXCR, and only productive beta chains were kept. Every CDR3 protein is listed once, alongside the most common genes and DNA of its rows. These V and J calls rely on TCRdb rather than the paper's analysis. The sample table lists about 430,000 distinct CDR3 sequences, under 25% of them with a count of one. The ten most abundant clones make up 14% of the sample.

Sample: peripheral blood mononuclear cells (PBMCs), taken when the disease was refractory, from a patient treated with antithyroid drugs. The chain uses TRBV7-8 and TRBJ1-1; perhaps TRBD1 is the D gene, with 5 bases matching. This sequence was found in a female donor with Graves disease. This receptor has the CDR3 CASSLSGDRTRLVAEAFF. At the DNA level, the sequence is TGTGCCAGCAGCTTAAGCGGGGACCGAACCCGGTTAGTGGCTGAAGCTTTCTTT.